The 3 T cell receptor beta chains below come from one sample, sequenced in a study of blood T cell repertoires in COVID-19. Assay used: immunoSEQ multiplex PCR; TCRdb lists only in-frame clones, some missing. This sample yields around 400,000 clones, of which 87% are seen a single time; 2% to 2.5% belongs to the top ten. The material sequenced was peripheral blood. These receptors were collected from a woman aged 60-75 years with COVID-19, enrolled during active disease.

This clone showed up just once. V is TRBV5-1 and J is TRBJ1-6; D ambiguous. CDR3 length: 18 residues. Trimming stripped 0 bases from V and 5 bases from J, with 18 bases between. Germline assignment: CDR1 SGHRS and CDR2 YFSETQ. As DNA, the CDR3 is TGCGCCAGCAGCTTGGGTACAGACCCTTACGATAATAATTCACCCCTCCACTTT. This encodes CASSLGTDPYDNNSPLHF.

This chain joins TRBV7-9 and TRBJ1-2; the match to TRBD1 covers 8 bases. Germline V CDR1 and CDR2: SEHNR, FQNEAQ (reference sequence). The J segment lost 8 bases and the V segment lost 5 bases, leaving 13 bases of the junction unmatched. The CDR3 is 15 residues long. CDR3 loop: CASSQGQGGSRGYTF. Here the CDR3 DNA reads TGTGCCAGCAGCCAAGGACAGGGCGGTTCTCGGGGCTACACCTTC.

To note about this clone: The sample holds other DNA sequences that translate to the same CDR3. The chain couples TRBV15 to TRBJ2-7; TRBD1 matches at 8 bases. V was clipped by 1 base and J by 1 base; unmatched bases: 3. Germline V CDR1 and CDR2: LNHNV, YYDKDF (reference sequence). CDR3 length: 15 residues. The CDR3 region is CATSRGQGASYEQYF. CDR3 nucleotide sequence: TGTGCCACCAGCAGAGGGCAGGGGGCTTCCTACGAGCAGTACTTC.